Following are 28 T cell receptor beta chains from one sample sequenced in a study of blood T cell repertoires in COVID-19. TCRdb's table, derived via immunoSEQ multiplex PCR, lists solely in-frame clones and lacks some. The table records around 230,000 clones, roughly 85% of them present only once. Sequenced: peripheral blood. The receptors shown here come from a man aged 45-65 years with COVID-19, enrolled during active disease.

The V call is TRBV9, the J call TRBJ1-6; D gene uncertain. Germline CDR1 and CDR2: SGDLS and YYNGEE. Trimming shortened V by 0 bases and J by 4 bases, and 5 bases separated the two germline ends. This CDR3 contains 14 residues. Here the CDR3 reads CASSVEQYNSPLHF. DNA of the CDR3: TGTGCCAGCAGCGTAGAACAGTATAATTCACCCCTCCACTTT.

The DNA for the CDR3 is TGTGCCATCAGCTCACTAGCGGGGGGTTGGAATGAGCAGTTCTTC. Its protein product is CAISSLAGGWNEQFF. The chain joins TRBV10-3 to TRBJ2-1; 12 bases map to TRBD2. V dropped 6 bases and J dropped 7; count of bases not matched to a gene: 7. The CDR3 has 15 residues. In germline, CDR1 is ENHRY, CDR2 SYGVKD.

This clone has only one observation. The chain carries TRBV7-9 and TRBJ1-4; maybe TRBD1 (6 bases). This CDR3 region has 15 residues. Per germline, CDR1 SEHNR and CDR2 FQNEAQ (reference sequence). The V and J ends lost 6 bases and 5 bases respectively, with 16 bases between them. DNA for the CDR3: TGTGCCAGCAGTCTTACGGACAGACTGAATGAAAAACTGTTTTTT. It yields the protein CASSLTDRLNEKLFF.

The chain has TRBV11-3 and TRBJ2-2, with D possibly matching TRBD2 (6 bases). The CDR3 loop spans 15 amino acids. From germline, CDR1 is SGHNT and CDR2 YENEEA. The V gene lost 5 bases and the J gene lost 5 bases, with 15 bases spanning the gap. CDR3 bases: TGTGCCAGCAGCCCAAACGGGGGTGGGACCGGGGAGCTGTTTTTT. Translating it yields CASSPNGGGTGELFF.

This clone was recorded once. The rearrangement links TRBV6-6 to TRBJ1-4; 7 positions match TRBD1. This CDR3 is 17 amino acids long. Trimming removed 5 bases from V and 4 bases from J; junction bases left unmatched: 13. Per the germline V gene, CDR1 is MNHNY and CDR2 is SVGAGI (reference sequence). The CDR3 coding sequence is TGTGCCAGCAGTCCACCGACAGGGAGATTGGGTAATGAAAAACTGTTTTTT. This translates into CASSPPTGRLGNEKLFF.

The chain carries TRBV7-9 and TRBJ1-1, with unresolved D. V lost 2 bases, J lost 4 bases, and 11 bases lay in between. The CDR3 is 14 residues long. Germline V lookup: CDR1 SEHNR, CDR2 FQNEAQ (reference sequence). Here the CDR3 DNA reads TGTGCCAGCAGCTTAAGTTGGAGGAGCACTGAAGCTTTCTTT. Encoded protein: CASSLSWRSTEAFF.

This chain joins TRBV28 and TRBJ1-2; 9 bases are shared with TRBD1. The CDR3 has 14 residues. The V gene's germline CDR1 is MDHEN and CDR2 SYDVKM. The V and J ends lost 3 bases and 2 bases, in that order; junction bases with no gene match: 1. Here the CDR3 reads CASSLTGGNYGYTF. CDR3 bases: TGTGCCAGCAGTTTGACAGGGGGAAACTATGGCTACACCTTC.

This chain joins TRBV9 and TRBJ2-7, with 10 bases matching TRBD1. V shed 4 bases, J shed 5 bases, and the junction held 9 bases outside the gene matches. Germline V gene lookup returns CDR1 SGDLS and CDR2 YYNGEE. The CDR3 is 15 amino acids. The CDR3 DNA is TGTGCCAGCAGCATCCGGGACAGGGGCGTAGACGAGCAGTACTTC. Translated, it gives CASSIRDRGVDEQYF.

About this clone: Other DNA sequences in this sample translate to the same CDR3. The chain joins TRBV28 to TRBJ1-4; D is unclear. Trimming cost V 2 bases and J 8 bases, with 3 bases left between them. The CDR3 runs to 11 residues. Germline assignment: CDR1 MDHEN and CDR2 SYDVKM. The DNA for the CDR3 is TGTGCCAGCAGTTTACGGGAAAAACTGTTTTTT. It yields the protein CASSLREKLFF.

The chain uses TRBV2 and TRBJ2-5; D perhaps matches TRBD2 (5 bases). The CDR3 contains 14 residues. The V gene's germline CDR1 is SNHLY and CDR2 FYNNEI. The V and J ends lost 5 bases and 3 bases respectively, with 13 bases between them. The CDR3 protein is CASSFSELKETQYF. The DNA for the CDR3 is TGTGCCAGCAGTTTTAGCGAATTGAAAGAGACCCAGTACTTC.

The rearrangement joins TRBV9 to TRBJ2-2, with D unresolved. The CDR3 runs 14 residues. V lost 0 bases to trimming and J lost 4 bases, with 7 bases between them. The germline CDR1 and CDR2 sequences are SGDLS and YYNGEE. The CDR3 protein is CASSVGRSTGELFF. The DNA of the CDR3 is TGTGCCAGCAGCGTAGGACGGAGCACCGGGGAGCTGTTTTTT.

A single count supports this clone. The chain couples TRBV5-5 to TRBJ2-3; possibly TRBD1 for D (6 bases). In germline, CDR1 is SGHKS, CDR2 YYEKEE (reference sequence). The CDR3 runs 15 residues. V was shortened by 4 bases and J by 4 bases, with 16 bases between the two germline ends. The CDR3: CASSAPNRVPDTQYF. The CDR3 region has the DNA TGTGCCAGCAGCGCCCCCAACAGGGTCCCAGATACGCAGTATTTT.

The V call is TRBV7-6, the J call TRBJ2-7, with D possibly being TRBD2 (5 bases). This CDR3 spans 16 amino acids. The germline CDR1 and CDR2 sequences are SGHVS and FNYEAQ. V lost 1 base and J 9 bases, leaving 22 bases between the germline ends. The chain's CDR3 is CASSLVATEGIRGQYF. CDR3 nucleotides: TGTGCCAGCAGCTTAGTAGCGACGGAAGGTATACGAGGGCAGTACTTC.

V is TRBV29-1 and J is TRBJ1-4, with 7 positions matching TRBD1. This CDR3 has 12 amino acids. Germline assignment: CDR1 SQVTM and CDR2 ANQGSEA. Trimming removed 7 bases from V and 3 bases from J; junction bases left unmatched: 2. The CDR3 loop is CSGQGANEKLFF. The CDR3 DNA sequence: TGCAGCGGACAGGGAGCTAATGAAAAACTGTTTTTT.

The J gene is TRBJ1-3, the V gene TRBV6-6; D uncertain. V was cut by 0 bases and J by 0 bases, with 3 bases left in between. CDR3 length: 14 residues. Germline V gives CDR1 MNHNY, CDR2 SVGAGI (reference sequence). As DNA, the CDR3 is TGTGCCAGCAGTTACTCCTACTCTGGAAACACCATATATTTT. This codes for CASSYSYSGNTIYF.

With regard to this clone: The sample carries other DNA sequences with the same CDR3. The rearrangement uses TRBV7-2 and TRBJ2-7; the match to TRBD1 covers 10 bases. CDR1 and CDR2 from the germline V gene are SGHTA and FQGNSA. The junction had 8 bases not matched to a gene; V was cut back by 5 bases and J by 4 bases. This CDR3 region has 15 residues. CDR3 bases: TGTGCCAGCAGCCCAGACAGGGGACAGGGGTACGAGCAGTACTTC. This translates into CASSPDRGQGYEQYF.

The chain employs TRBV6-5 and TRBJ1-1; D remains unclear. The germline CDR1 and CDR2 sequences are MNHEY and SVGAGI. The CDR3 extends over 13 amino acids. V lost 7 bases to trimming and J lost 2 bases, with 11 bases between them. CDR3 in amino acids: CASTKRGNTEAFF. The CDR3 DNA follows: TGTGCCAGCACAAAGCGGGGAAACACTGAAGCTTTCTTT.

CDR3 loop: CASSLAGRNEKLFF. The CDR3 DNA reads as TGTGCCAGCAGCTTAGCGGGGAGGAATGAAAAACTGTTTTTT. The V call is TRBV7-2, the J call TRBJ1-4; D not resolved. The CDR3 runs 14 residues. V lost 0 bases and J 5 bases, leaving 7 bases between the germline ends. Germline CDR1 SGHTA, CDR2 FQGNSA.

J is TRBJ1-1 and V is TRBV23-1, with unresolved D. TRBV23-1 is noted as an ORF with a role that remains uncertain. This CDR3 has 17 amino acids. V lost 0 bases to trimming and J lost 3 bases, with 17 bases between them. The CDR3 DNA reads as TGCGCCAGCAGTCAATCACCCAACGAGGCCGATGACACTGAAGCTTTCTTT. This codes for CASSQSPNEADDTEAFF.

The chain combines TRBV13 with TRBJ2-2, with 10 nucleotides matching TRBD1. Trimming took 3 bases from V and 8 from J; bases not matched to a gene: 9. Germline lookup yields CDR1 PRHDT and CDR2 FYEKMQ (reference sequence). The CDR3 totals 16 residues. The CDR3 here is CASSFGTGVLGGELFF. The CDR3 coding sequence is TGTGCCAGCAGCTTCGGGACAGGGGTTCTCGGAGGGGAGCTGTTTTTT.

V and J are TRBV19 and TRBJ1-5; D gene ambiguous. The length of the CDR3 is 16 residues. V was clipped by 3 bases and J by 0 bases, with 12 bases between them. Germline CDR1 is LNHDA and CDR2 is SQIVND (reference sequence). The CDR3 loop is CASSILSGNSNQPQHF. The DNA of the CDR3 is TGTGCCAGTAGTATTCTGTCGGGAAATAGCAATCAGCCCCAGCATTTT.

This clone was recorded only once. The chain combines TRBV21-1 with TRBJ2-7; TRBD2 was called by the table and not checked on the DNA. TRBV21-1 is a listed pseudogene. The CDR3 runs 14 residues. The CDR3 DNA reads as TGTGCCAGCAGCAAAGTGGAGGTGACCTACGAGCAGTACTTC. Translated, it gives CASSKVEVTYEQYF.

The chain carries TRBV24-1 and TRBJ1-1; perhaps TRBD1 as D (5 bases). Germline V lookup: CDR1 KGHDR, CDR2 SFDVKD. The CDR3 spans 12 residues. Trimming took off 3 bases at V and 5 bases at J, with 6 bases between the two ends. The CDR3 DNA sequence: TGTGCCACCAGTGATGGGGGGACTGAAGCTTTCTTT. The encoded protein is CATSDGGTEAFF.

J is TRBJ2-2 and V is TRBV6-4; D is unresolved. The CDR3 is made up of 14 amino acids. Trimming shortened V by 5 bases and J by 1 base, and 8 bases separated the two germline ends. Germline CDR1 reads MRHNA; CDR2 reads SNTAGT. CDR3 nucleotide sequence: TGTGCCAGCAGTAAACTTTGGAACACCGGGGAGCTGTTTTTT. This sequence encodes CASSKLWNTGELFF.

This clone was detected once. The rearrangement joins TRBV7-2 to TRBJ2-1, with D possibly TRBD2 on 7 matching bases. The germline gives CDR1 SGHTA, CDR2 FQGNSA. The CDR3 has 14 residues. Trimming took 0 bases from V and 9 from J, leaving 12 bases between them. CDR3 DNA: TGTGCCAGCAGCTTAGCGGGGGGGCCTAGTGAGCAGTTCTTC. Protein sequence: CASSLAGGPSEQFF.

The chain recombines TRBV6-5 with TRBJ1-5; 9 nucleotides match TRBD1. The CDR3 length is 14 residues. The V and J ends lost 7 bases and 6 bases, in that order; junction bases with no gene match: 7. Germline V gene sequence: CDR1 MNHEY, CDR2 SVGAGI. CDR3 coding DNA: TGTGCCAGCAAGACAGGGGGAGGCGGTCAGCCCCAGCATTTT. Translation gives CASKTGGGGQPQHF.

This sequence joins TRBV4-1 and TRBJ2-1, with 8 bases lining up with TRBD2. This CDR3 is 16 amino acids long. Germline assignment: CDR1 MGHRA and CDR2 YSYEKL. V was pared by 4 bases and J by 2 bases, with 7 bases of the junction left unmatched. The CDR3 nucleotides read TGCGCCAGCAGCCTATCAGCGGGGGCTCCCTACAATGAGCAGTTCTTC. It is translated as CASSLSAGAPYNEQFF.

The rearrangement uses TRBV9 and TRBJ2-1; 13 bases are shared with TRBD2. The germline V gene encodes CDR1 SGDLS and CDR2 YYNGEE. This CDR3 is built from 15 residues. V shed 4 bases and J 9 bases; nucleotides not matched to a gene: 7. The CDR3 DNA follows: TGTGCCAGCAGCCGGACTAGCGGGGGATTCGGTGAGCAGTTCTTC. It encodes CASSRTSGGFGEQFF.